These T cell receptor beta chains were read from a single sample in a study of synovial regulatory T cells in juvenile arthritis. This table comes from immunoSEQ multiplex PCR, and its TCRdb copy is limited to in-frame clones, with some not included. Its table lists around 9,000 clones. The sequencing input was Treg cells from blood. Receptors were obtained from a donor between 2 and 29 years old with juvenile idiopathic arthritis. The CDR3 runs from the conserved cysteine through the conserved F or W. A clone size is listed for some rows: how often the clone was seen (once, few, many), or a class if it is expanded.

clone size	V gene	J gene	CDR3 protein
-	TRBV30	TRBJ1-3	CAWSVLPSGNTIYF
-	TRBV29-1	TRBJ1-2	CSVELAASNYGYTF
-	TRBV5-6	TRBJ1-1	CASSLGAQGLLNTEAFF
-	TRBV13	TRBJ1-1	CAGSLRPGTEAFF
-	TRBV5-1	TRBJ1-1	CASSQDTEAFF
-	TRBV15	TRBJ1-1	CATSRGPAGRNTEAFF
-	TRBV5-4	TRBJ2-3	CASSLREAASTDTQYF
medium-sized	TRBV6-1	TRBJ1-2	CASRPDRNYGYTF
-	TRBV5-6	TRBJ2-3	CASSQQGAWTDTQYF
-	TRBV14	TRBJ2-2	CASGQTSHGELFF
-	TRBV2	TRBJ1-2	CASTSDYGYTF
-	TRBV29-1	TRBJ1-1	CSVAGGGTAFF
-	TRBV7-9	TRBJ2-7	CASSLGAAAGYF
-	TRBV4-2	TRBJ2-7	CASSQEVRTGALREQYF
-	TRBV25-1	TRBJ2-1	CASTSFTNNEQFF
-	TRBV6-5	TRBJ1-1	CASNSGGRGEAFF
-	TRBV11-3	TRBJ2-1	CASSDSRGGNEQFF
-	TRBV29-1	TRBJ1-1	CSVVVGGTEAFF
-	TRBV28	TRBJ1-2	CASSLRAGYGYTF
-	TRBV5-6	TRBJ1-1	CASSLEWGSPEAFF
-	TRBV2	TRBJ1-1	CASFPGHMNTEAFF
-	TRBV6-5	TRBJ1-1	CASRIDPGATEAFF
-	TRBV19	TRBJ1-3	CASRGQMSSGNTIYF
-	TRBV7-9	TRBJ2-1	CASSRRAGGAKNEQFF
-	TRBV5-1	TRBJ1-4	CASSYSTGNEKLFF
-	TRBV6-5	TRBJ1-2	CASIGQNYGYTF
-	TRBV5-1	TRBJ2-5	CASSFPSQETQYF
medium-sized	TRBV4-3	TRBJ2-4	CASSQVLRQRGAKNIQYF
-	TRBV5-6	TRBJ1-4	CASSLGGEKLFF
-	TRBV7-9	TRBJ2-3	CASSYGQGAGDTQYF
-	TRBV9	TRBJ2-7	CASSVAGEWGEQYF
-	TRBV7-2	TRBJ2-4	CASSKTSGALAKNIQYF
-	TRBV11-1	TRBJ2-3	CAGRSTDTQYF
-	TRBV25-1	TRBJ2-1	CASSEASGYNEQFF
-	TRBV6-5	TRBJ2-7	CASSSITSIYEQYF
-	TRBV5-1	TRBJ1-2	CASSLQGGMDGYTF
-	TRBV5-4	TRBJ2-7	CASSIGTSGYEQYF